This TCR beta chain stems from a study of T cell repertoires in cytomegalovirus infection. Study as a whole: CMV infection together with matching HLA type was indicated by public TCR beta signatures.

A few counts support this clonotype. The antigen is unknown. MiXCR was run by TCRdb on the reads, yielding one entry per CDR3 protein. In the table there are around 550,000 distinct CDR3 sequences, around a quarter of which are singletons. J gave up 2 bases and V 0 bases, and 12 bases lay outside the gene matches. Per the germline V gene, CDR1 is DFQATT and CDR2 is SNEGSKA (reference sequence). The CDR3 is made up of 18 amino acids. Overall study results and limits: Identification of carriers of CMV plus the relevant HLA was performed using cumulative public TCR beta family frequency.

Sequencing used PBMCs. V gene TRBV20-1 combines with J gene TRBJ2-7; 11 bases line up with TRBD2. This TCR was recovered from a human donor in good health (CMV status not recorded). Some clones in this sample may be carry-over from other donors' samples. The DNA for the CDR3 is TGCAGTGCTAGAGATCAACTAGCGGGAGTTCATATTGCCTACGAGCAGTACTTC. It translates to CSARDQLAGVHIAYEQYF.